This entry describes one TCR beta chain. Its target is not known. The data derive from a study of vaccination and CD4 T cells after COVID-19. In the study overall: The convalescents comprised six males and four females, two of them Hispanic. Stimuli were overlapping spike peptide pools of SARS-CoV-2 and three common cold coronaviruses (HCoV-NL63, HCoV-OC43, HCoV-229E).

Germline loops: CDR1 SGHAT, CDR2 FQNNGV. CDR3 length equals 15 residues. V lost 5 bases, J lost 3 bases, and 9 bases stayed unmatched. General observations from the study: Reactive clone data from convalescent patients indicated a median of roughly 86% appearing only post-vaccination.

Treatment indicated: roughly ten-day PBMC culture with coronavirus spike peptide pools or control peptides (ViraFEST assay). An Oncomine TCR Beta short-read assay was used to sequence the DNA from cultured CD4+ T cells. Investigators isolated genomic DNA from cultured CD4+ T cells. TCRdb analysed the PCR reads with MiXCR anew, one entry per CDR3 protein. Of 17,000 or so distinct CDR3 sequences listed, roughly 23% are singletons. The V and J genes are TRBV11-2 and TRBJ1-2; 7 bases fit TRBD1. This sequence originates from a human donor with COVID-19. Sequencing used cultured CD4+ T cells from blood. Here the CDR3 DNA reads TGTGCCAGCAGCACTCAGACAGGGACACACTATGGCTACACCTTC. The encoded protein is CASSTQTGTHYGYTF.